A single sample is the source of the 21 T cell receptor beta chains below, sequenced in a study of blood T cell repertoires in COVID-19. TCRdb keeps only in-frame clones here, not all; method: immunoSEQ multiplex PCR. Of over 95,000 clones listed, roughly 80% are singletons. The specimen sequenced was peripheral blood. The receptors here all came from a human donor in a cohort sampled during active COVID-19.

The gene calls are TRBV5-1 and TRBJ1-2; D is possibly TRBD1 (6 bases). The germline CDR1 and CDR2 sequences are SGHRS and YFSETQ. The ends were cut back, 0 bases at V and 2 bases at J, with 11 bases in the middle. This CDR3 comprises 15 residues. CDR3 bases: TGCGCCAGCAGCTTGGAGGCAGGGGCCAACTATGGCTACACCTTC. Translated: CASSLEAGANYGYTF.

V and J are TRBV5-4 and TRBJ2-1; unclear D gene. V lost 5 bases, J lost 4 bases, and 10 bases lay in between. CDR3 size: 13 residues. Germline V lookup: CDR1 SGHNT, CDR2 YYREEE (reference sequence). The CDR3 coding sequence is TGTGCCAGCAGTCAGATGTGGTACAATGAGCAGTTCTTC. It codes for CASSQMWYNEQFF. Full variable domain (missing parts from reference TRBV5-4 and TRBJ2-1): ETGVTQSPTHLIKTRGQQVTLRCSSQSGHNTVSWYQQALGQGPQFIFQYYREEENGRGNFPPRFSGLQFPNYSSELNVNALELDDSALYLCASSQMWYNEQFFGPGTRLTVL.

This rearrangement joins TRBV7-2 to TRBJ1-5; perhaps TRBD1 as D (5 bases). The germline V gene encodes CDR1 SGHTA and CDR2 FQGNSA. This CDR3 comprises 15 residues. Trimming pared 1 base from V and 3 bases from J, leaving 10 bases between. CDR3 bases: TGTGCCAGCAGCTTAGTCGCAGGGCACAATCAGCCCCAGCATTTT. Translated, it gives CASSLVAGHNQPQHF.

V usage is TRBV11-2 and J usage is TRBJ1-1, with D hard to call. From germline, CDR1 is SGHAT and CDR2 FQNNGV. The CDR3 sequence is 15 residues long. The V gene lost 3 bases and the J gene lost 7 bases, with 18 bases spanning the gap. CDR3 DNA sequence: TGTGCCAGCAGCTTGTCCCCCCAGAAAAGTGGTGAAGCTTTCTTT. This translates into CASSLSPQKSGEAFF.

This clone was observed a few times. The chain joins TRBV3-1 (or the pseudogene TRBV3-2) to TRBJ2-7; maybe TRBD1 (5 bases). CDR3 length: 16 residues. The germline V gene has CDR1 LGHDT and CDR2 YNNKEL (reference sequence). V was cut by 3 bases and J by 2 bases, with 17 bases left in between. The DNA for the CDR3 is TGTGCCAGCAGCCATAAGGGGAAAAAAGCCACCTACGAGCAGTACTTC. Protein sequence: CASSHKGKKATYEQYF.

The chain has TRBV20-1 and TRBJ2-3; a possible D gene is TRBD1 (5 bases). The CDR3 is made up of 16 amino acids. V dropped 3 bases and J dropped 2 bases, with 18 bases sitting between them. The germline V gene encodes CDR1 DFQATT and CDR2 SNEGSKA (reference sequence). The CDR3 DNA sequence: TGCAGTGCTAGTTTCAGGGCTAGTTTTATCACAGATACGCAGTATTTT. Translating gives CSASFRASFITDTQYF.

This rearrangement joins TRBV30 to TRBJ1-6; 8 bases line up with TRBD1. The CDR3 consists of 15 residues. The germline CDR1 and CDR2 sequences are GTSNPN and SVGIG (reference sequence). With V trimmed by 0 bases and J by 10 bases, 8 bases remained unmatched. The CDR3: CAWSVRSGGGSPLHF. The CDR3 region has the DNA TGTGCCTGGAGTGTTCGGTCAGGGGGCGGGTCACCCCTCCACTTT.

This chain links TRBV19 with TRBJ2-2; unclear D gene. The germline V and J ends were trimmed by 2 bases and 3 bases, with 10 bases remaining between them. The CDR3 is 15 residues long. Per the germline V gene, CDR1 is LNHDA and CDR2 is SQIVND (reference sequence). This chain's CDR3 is CASSILVGYTGELFF. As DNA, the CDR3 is TGTGCCAGTAGTATACTTGTCGGTTACACCGGGGAGCTGTTTTTT.

Here the CDR3 reads CATSRDRDRAFGANVLTF. The CDR3 DNA reads TGTGCCACCAGCAGAGACCGGGACAGGGCTTTTGGGGCCAACGTCCTGACTTTC. The chain joins TRBV15 to TRBJ2-6, with TRBD1 matching over 9 bases. V gave up 0 bases and J gave up 3 bases; unmatched junction bases: 6. The CDR3 sequence is 18 residues long. Germline lookup yields CDR1 LNHNV and CDR2 YYDKDF (reference sequence). Full variable domain (outside the CDR3, taken from reference TRBV15 and TRBJ2-6): DAMVIQNPRYQVTQFGKPVTLSCSQTLNHNVMYWYQQKSSQAPKLLFHYYDKDFNNEADTPDNFQSRRPNTSFCFLDIRSPGLGDTAMYLCATSRDRDRAFGANVLTFGAGSRLTVL.

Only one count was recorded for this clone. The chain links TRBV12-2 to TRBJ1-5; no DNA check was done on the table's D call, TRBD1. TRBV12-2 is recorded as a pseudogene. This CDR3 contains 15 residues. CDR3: CASRLARVGNQPQHF. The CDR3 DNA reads TGTGCAAGTCGCTTAGCCAGGGTGGGCAATCAGCCCCAGCATTTT.

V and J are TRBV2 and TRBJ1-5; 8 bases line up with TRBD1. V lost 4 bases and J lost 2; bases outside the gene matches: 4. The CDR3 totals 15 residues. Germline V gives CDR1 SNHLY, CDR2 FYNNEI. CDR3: CASSGTGSGNQPQHF. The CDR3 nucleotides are TGTGCCAGCAGTGGGACAGGGTCGGGCAATCAGCCCCAGCATTTT.

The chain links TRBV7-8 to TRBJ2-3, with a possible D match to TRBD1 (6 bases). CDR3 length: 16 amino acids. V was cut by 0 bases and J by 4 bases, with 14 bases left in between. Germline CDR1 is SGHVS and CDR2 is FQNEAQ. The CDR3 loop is CASSLAVRGQADTQYF. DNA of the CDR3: TGTGCCAGCAGCTTAGCCGTCAGGGGACAAGCAGATACGCAGTATTTT.

The DNA for the CDR3 is TGTGCCAGCAGACTGCAGGGGGGTATTGACGAGCAGTACTTC. This encodes CASRLQGGIDEQYF. The V call is TRBV6-6, the J call TRBJ2-7; D is possibly TRBD1 (7 bases). CDR1 and CDR2 (germline): MNHNY, SVGAGI (reference sequence). CDR3 length: 14 amino acids. The ends were cut back, 6 bases at V and 5 bases at J, with 17 bases in the middle.

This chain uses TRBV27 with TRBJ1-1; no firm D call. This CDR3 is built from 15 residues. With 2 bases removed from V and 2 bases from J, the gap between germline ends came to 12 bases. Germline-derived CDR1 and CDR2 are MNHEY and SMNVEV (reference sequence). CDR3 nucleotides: TGTGCCAGCAGTTTAGCCACGGGAGGAAACACTGAAGCTTTCTTT. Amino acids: CASSLATGGNTEAFF.

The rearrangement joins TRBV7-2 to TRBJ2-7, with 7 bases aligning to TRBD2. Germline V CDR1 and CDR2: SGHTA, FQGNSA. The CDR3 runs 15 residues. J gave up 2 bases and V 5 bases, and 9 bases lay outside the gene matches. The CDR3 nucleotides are TGTGCCAGCAGCCAAGCGGCTAGCGGAACCTACGAGCAGTACTTC. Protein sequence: CASSQAASGTYEQYF. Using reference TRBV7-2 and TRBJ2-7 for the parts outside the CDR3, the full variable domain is GAGVSQSPSNKVTEKGKDVELRCDPISGHTALYWYRQSLGQGLEFLIYFQGNSAPDKSGLPSDRFSAERTGGSVSTLTIQRTQQEDSAVYLCASSQAASGTYEQYFGPGTRLTVT.

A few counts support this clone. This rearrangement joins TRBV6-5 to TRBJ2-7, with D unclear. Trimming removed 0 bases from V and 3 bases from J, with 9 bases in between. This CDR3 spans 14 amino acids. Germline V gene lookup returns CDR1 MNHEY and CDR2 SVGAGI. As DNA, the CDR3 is TGTGCCAGCAGTTACTCTAGCAGTCACTACGAGCAGTACTTC. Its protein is CASSYSSSHYEQYF.

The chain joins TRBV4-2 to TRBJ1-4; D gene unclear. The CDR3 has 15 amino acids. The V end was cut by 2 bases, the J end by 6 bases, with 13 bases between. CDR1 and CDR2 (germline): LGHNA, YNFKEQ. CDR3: CASSQLLGKDEKLFF. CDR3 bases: TGTGCCAGCAGCCAACTGCTAGGAAAGGATGAAAAACTGTTTTTT.

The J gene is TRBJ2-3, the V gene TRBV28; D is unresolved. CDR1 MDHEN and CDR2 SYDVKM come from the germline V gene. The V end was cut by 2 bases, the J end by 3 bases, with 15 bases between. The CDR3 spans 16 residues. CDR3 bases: TGTGCCAGCAGTTTAGTCGGCAGTCCGAGGACAGATACGCAGTATTTT. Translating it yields CASSLVGSPRTDTQYF.

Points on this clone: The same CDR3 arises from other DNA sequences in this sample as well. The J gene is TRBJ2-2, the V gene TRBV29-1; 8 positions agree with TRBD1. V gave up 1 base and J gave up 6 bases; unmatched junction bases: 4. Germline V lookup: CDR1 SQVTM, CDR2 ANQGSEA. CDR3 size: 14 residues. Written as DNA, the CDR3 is TGCAGCGTTGAAGGCAGGGGGCGCCCCGGGGAGCTGTTTTTT. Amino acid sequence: CSVEGRGRPGELFF.

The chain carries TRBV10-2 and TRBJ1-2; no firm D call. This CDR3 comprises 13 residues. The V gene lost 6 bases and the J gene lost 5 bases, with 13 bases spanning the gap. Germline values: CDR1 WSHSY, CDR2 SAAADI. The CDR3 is CASRDAEEYGYTF. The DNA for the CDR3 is TGCGCCAGCAGGGACGCGGAGGAATATGGCTACACCTTC.

The CDR3 DNA is TGTGCCAGCAGCACCAACGGGGTTGATGGCTACACCTTC. Translated, it gives CASSTNGVDGYTF. This chain connects TRBV9 to TRBJ1-2; D gene unclear. The CDR3 has 13 residues. Looked up from germline, CDR1 is SGDLS and CDR2 is YYNGEE. V lost 4 bases and J lost 6, with 13 bases in between. The full variable domain, completed using reference TRBV9 and TRBJ1-2, is DSGVTQTPKHLITATGQRVTLRCSPRSGDLSVYWYQQSLDQGLQFLIQYYNGEERAKGNILERFSAQQFPDLHSELNLSSLELGDSALYFCASSTNGVDGYTFGSGTRLTVV.